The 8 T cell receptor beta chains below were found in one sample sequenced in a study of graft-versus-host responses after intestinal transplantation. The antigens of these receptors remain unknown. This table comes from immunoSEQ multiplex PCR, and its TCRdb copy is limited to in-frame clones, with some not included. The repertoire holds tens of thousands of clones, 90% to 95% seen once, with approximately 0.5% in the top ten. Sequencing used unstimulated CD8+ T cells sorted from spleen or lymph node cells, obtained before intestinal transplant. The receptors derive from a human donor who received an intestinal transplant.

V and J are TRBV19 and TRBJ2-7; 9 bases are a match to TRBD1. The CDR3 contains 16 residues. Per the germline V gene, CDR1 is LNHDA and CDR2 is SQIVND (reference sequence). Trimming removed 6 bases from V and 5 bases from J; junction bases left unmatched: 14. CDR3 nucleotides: TGTGCCAGTAGCCCTACCATCGGGACAGGGAAAAACGAGCAGTACTTC. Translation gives CASSPTIGTGKNEQYF.

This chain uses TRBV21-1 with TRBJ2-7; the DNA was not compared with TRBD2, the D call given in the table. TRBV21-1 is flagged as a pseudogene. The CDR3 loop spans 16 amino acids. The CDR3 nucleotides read TGTGCCAGCAGCAACGATAGTAGCGGGAGCTGGTACGAGCAGTACTTC. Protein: CASSNDSSGSWYEQYF.

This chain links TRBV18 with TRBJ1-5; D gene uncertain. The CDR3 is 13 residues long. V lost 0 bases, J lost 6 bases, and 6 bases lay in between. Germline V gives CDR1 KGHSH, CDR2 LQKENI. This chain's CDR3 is CASSPPNGQPQHF. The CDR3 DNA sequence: TGTGCCAGCTCACCACCTAACGGTCAGCCCCAGCATTTT.

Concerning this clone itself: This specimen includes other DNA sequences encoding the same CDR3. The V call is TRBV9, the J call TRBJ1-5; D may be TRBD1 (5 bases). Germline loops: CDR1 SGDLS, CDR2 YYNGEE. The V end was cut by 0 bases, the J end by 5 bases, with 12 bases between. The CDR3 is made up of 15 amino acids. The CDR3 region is CASSVGGVVDQPQHF. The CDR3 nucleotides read TGTGCCAGCAGCGTAGGGGGGGTCGTTGATCAGCCCCAGCATTTT.

The CDR3 DNA follows: TGTGCCAGCAGTTTTGGGACAGGGTATCACGAGCAGTACTTC. Its protein product is CASSFGTGYHEQYF. The chain uses TRBV28 and TRBJ2-7; 9 nucleotides agree with TRBD1. The CDR3 has 14 residues. The V segment lost 3 bases and the J segment 5 bases; nucleotides outside the gene matches: 5. Germline V gene data show CDR1 as MDHEN and CDR2 as SYDVKM.

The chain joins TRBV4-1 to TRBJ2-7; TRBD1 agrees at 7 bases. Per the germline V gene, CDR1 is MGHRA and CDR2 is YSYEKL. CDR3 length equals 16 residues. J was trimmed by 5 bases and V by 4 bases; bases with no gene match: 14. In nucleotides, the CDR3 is TGCGCCAGCAGCCTACCGACAGGGACCTCCGGGGACGAGCAGTACTTC. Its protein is CASSLPTGTSGDEQYF.

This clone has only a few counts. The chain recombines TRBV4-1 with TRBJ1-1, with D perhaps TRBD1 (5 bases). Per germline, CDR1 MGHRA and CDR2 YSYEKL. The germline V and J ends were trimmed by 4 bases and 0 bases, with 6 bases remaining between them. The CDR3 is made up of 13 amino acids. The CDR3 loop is CASSLTVNTEAFF. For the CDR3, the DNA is TGCGCCAGCAGCCTGACAGTGAACACTGAAGCTTTCTTT.

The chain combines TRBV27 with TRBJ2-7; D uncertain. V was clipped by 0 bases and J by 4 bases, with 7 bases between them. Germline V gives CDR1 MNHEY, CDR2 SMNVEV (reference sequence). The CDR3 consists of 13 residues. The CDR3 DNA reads TGTGCCAGCAGTTTATCGAACTCATACGAGCAGTACTTC. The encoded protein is CASSLSNSYEQYF.